This TCR beta chain was captured in a study of blood T cell repertoires in COVID-19. Study in general: Samples came from the United States, Italy and Spain, spanning acute and convalescent COVID-19. T cells, B-cell-depleted T cells, or PBMCs supplied cDNA or gDNA.

The CDR3 extends over 15 amino acids. CDR1 is KGHSH and CDR2 is LQKENI in the germline V gene. Trimming took off 3 bases at V and 4 bases at J, with 13 bases between the two ends. Authors' processing steps: Reference gene primer amplification yielded estimated nucleated cell counts. The method was immunoSEQ multiplex PCR; TCRdb's version includes in-frame clones alone and lacks a portion of them. D and trimming come from the DNA, and the V and J calls and clone size come from that table. Of around 130,000 clones listed, 84% are singletons. The receptor's source is a woman aged 55-70 years with acute or convalescent COVID-19. The V gene is TRBV18, the J gene TRBJ1-3, with a weak D call TRBD1 (6 bases). Sequencing was carried out using peripheral blood. The DNA for the CDR3 is TGTGCCAGCTCACCTCCGGGACAAGTGGGAAACACCATATATTTT. This gives the protein CASSPPGQVGNTIYF. Complete variable domain (other parts from reference TRBV18 and TRBJ1-3): NAGVMQNPRHLVRRRGQEARLRCSPMKGHSHVYWYRQLPEEGLKFMVYLQKENIIDESGMPKERFSAEFPKEGPSILRIQQVVRGDSAAYFCASSPPGQVGNTIYFGEGSWLTVV.